The entry below gives a single T cell receptor beta chain sequence along with its context. The data were obtained in a study of blood T cell repertoires in COVID-19. Study background: Samples taken during acute and convalescent COVID-19 were collected in the United States, Italy and Spain. T cells, B-cell-depleted T cells, or PBMCs supplied cDNA or gDNA.

This CDR3 has 14 residues. CDR1 and CDR2 (germline): SGHTA, FQGNSA. V lost 1 base to trimming and J lost 2 bases, with 7 bases between them. Original handling: Estimates of nucleated cell counts were drawn from the amplification of reference gene primers. Sequencing used immunoSEQ multiplex PCR; TCRdb keeps in-frame clones, though not all of them. The V and J calls and clone size are taken from that table; D and trimming were inferred from the DNA. This repertoire shows over 100,000 clones, 84% found once; its top ten account for roughly 3.5%. Participants' own reports of clinical history determined their cohort assignment.

The rearrangement uses TRBV7-2 and TRBJ2-3; D is uncertain. The specimen was PBMCs or T cells enriched from blood (not recorded which). The TCR was taken from a woman younger than 45 who had recovered from COVID-19. The CDR3 region is CASSLELATDTQYF. The DNA for the CDR3 is TGTGCCAGCAGCTTAGAATTAGCCACAGATACGCAGTATTTT.